This T cell receptor beta chain was recovered during a study of CD8 T cell repertoires and HIV-1 epitope variants. Study-wide background: Separate wells received one of Twenty-five Gag or Nef variant peptides.

V lost 0 bases, J lost 6 bases, and 12 bases lay in between. CDR1 LNHNV and CDR2 YYDKDF come from the germline V gene (reference sequence). CDR3 length equals 15 residues. In the case of this clone: Antigen unknown.

Measured with immunoSEQ multiplex PCR; TCRdb has only the in-frame clones, and not every one. This table holds a few thousand clones, around 66% found once. The sample consisted of cultured CD8+ T cells derived from PBMCs. The chain is built from TRBV15 and TRBJ2-4; D is perhaps TRBD1 (6 bases). The TCR comes from a male donor with HIV. Written as DNA, the CDR3 is TGTGCCACCAGCAGAGAGATTGGGGGCGGAAACATTCAGTACTTC. Translation: CATSREIGGGNIQYF. Complete variable domain (other parts from reference TRBV15 and TRBJ2-4): DAMVIQNPRYQVTQFGKPVTLSCSQTLNHNVMYWYQQKSSQAPKLLFHYYDKDFNNEADTPDNFQSRRPNTSFCFLDIRSPGLGDTAMYLCATSREIGGGNIQYFGAGTRLSVL.